A selection of T cell receptor delta chains follows, all from one sample in a study of gamma-delta T cells after stem cell transplantation. TCRdb re-called clones from the RT-PCR reads using CATT. The table has some 3,100 delta-chain clones, 2.9% seen once; the top ten hold 20% to 30%. Sequencing was carried out using gamma-delta T cells. These receptors all stem from a human donor. It is not recorded whose cells these are; they may come from a transplant donor. CDR3s include the opening cysteine and the closing phenylalanine or tryptophan. Fields, in order: clone size, D gene, J gene, V gene, CDR3 DNA, CDR3 protein. The D gene is left open where the match is weak. The size entry gives once, few, many or a size class.

size: few
D: TRDD3
J: TRDJ1
V: TRDV2
DNA: TGTGCCTGTGACTCCTTACTGGGGGAAAAAACCGATAAACTCATCTTT
CDR3: CACDSLLGEKTDKLIF